The sequence of this T cell receptor beta chain was determined in a study of monozygotic twins with inflammatory bowel disease (dated by TCRdb to the late 2010s). The study in broad terms: The complete study included some 28 monozygotic twin pairs: 19 IBD-discordant Danish pairs and nine German pairs, of which four were IBD-concordant and five were IBD-discordant. Within discordant pairs, disease-associated traits were sought mainly by comparing IBD patients with their genetically identical healthy co-twins. Each individual had, on average, about 151 000 unique TCRalpha sequences and 181 000 unique TCRbeta sequences available for analysis. Overall study results and their limits: Differing immunosuppressive treatments among patients may have added background noise and inter-individual variability to the repertoires. TCRbeta repertoire diversity, by inverse Simpson index, was decreased in IBD patients compared with their healthy co-twins. Repertoire similarity did not differ between concordant and discordant twins, possibly due to limited statistical power. The results gave no support for a single strong signal or clonotype linked to IBD. Compared with healthy twins, IBD patients shared fewer clonotypes with other individuals, and the difference was most pronounced in patients with signs of disease activity. Different T cell subtypes could not be distinguished in the analysis.

The germline V gene encodes CDR1 SEHNR and CDR2 FQNEAQ (reference sequence). From the cysteine up to the phenylalanine, the CDR3 has a length of 16 residues. No DNA is given. Library method: 5' RACE. Each TCR library was prepared from around 3,400 ng of total RNA. cDNA was synthesized with SMARTScribe reverse transcriptase in eight separate reactions per sample. During cDNA synthesis, unique molecular identifiers containing a 6-nucleotide sample barcode were introduced by template switching. Amplification of TCRalpha and TCRbeta cDNA involved two nested PCRs of 16 and 9 cycles, and each PCR was followed by bead purification. Before amplification, the cDNA was treated with uracil DNA-glycosylase and purified using the QIAquick PCR purification kit. In the second PCR, Illumina TruSeq-compatible adapters and sample-specific barcodes were added. TapeStation and Qubit were used to check library quality and concentration, and approximately 5.5 ng of each library went into the pool. Sequencing of the pooled libraries was done on an Illumina HiSeq2500 single-index Rapid Run using custom sequencing primers and 2 x 100 bp reads. Per the original workflow: MiGEC version 1.2.6 was used for UMI-based consensus assembly, which corrected PCR and sequencing errors. MiXCR version 2.1.1 was used to carry out V(D)J alignment, clonotype assembly and CDR3 extraction. To normalise gene usage, clonotype sharing and MAIT/NKT TCR abundance, the analysis used the top 1000, 10 000 and 20 000 clonotypes per sample. Diversity was computed as the inverse Simpson index with the vegan R package after downsampling to 27 000 UMIs. Statistical testing used paired Mann-Whitney U tests on the discordant twin pairs and applied Benjamini-Hochberg correction for multiple testing. TCRdb reprocessed the reads and lists each CDR3 protein sequence as a single entry, with no DNA. These V and J calls are TCRdb output, not the study's own analysis. The sample has around 400,000 distinct CDR3 sequences on record. 2% to 2.5% of the sample is taken by the ten largest.

On this clonotype itself: Which antigen it targets is not known.

From each donor, a 2.5 ml peripheral blood sample was drawn into PAXgene tubes and stored at -80 degrees C. Total RNA was isolated from whole blood with the PAXgene blood miRNA kit on an automated QIAcube, without T cell sorting. Peripheral blood from monozygotic twin pairs who were concordant or discordant for inflammatory bowel disease underwent deep TCRalpha and TCRbeta repertoire profiling using unique molecular barcoding. Smoking habits were recorded for all twin pairs, and each individual was classified as a current, former or never smoker. Sequenced: blood. The chain employs TRBV7-9 and TRBJ2-7; TCRdb proposes TRBD2, but this gene call is untestable without DNA. This TCR was sampled from a human donor with ulcerative colitis or Crohn's disease, or a healthy co-twin of an affected twin (not recorded which). CDR3 reads: CASSSITGLEVREQYF.